The 9 T cell receptor beta chains listed next were all sequenced from one sample in a study of T cells in Graves' hyperthyroidism and ophthalmopathy. Template material for amplifying TCR beta CDR3 regions consisted of RNA transcripts. The HTBI primer set drove a first-round RT-PCR of the TCR CDR3. TCRdb re-called the multiplex PCR reads with MiXCR, one entry per CDR3 protein. The sample includes 200,000 to 250,000 distinct CDR3 sequences, 18% of them seen just once. Source material: blood. These receptors all come from a man aged 35-49 years with Graves' hyperthyroidism.

The J gene is TRBJ2-1, the V gene TRBV7-2, with D perhaps matching TRBD1 (6 bases). CDR1 and CDR2 (germline): SGHTA, FQGNSA. This CDR3 has 16 amino acids. Trimming removed 1 base at V and 7 bases at J, with 17 bases between. The CDR3: CASSLVDTGHGNEQFF. Here the CDR3 DNA reads TGTGCCAGCAGCTTAGTAGATACAGGGCATGGGAATGAGCAGTTCTTC.

This clonotype was observed at least ten times. The chain links TRBV11-2 to TRBJ1-2; D unresolved. Between the trimmed V and J ends, which lost 0 bases and 1 base, there was a span of 9 bases. The V gene's germline CDR1 is SGHAT and CDR2 FQNNGV. This CDR3 region has 15 residues. The CDR3, as DNA: TGTGCCAGCAGCTTAGATCTCGCAAATAACTATGGCTACACCTTC. This encodes CASSLDLANNYGYTF.

This clonotype was counted many times. The chain links TRBV4-1 to TRBJ1-4, with D unresolved. The CDR3 loop spans 13 amino acids. V was pared by 0 bases and J by 13 bases, with 12 bases between. Per germline, CDR1 MGHRA and CDR2 YSYEKL. The CDR3 loop reads CASSQDRRKILFF. Written as DNA, the CDR3 is TGCGCCAGCAGCCAAGATCGTCGGAAAATACTGTTTTTT.

This chain links TRBV28 with TRBJ2-3, with TRBD2 matching over 11 bases. The CDR3 length is 16 residues. The germline V gene has CDR1 MDHEN and CDR2 SYDVKM. The CDR3 loop is CATRGASGGSTDTQYF. CDR3 nucleotide sequence: TGTGCAACAAGGGGGGCTAGCGGGGGGAGCACAGATACGCAGTATTTT.

The DNA of the CDR3 is TGTGCCAGCAGCTTAGGAGGGCGGGAGTGGGAGACCCAGTACTTC. This gives the protein CASSLGGREWETQYF. The chain joins TRBV7-2 to TRBJ2-5; 7 nucleotides align to TRBD2. The germline CDR1 and CDR2 sequences are SGHTA and FQGNSA. The CDR3 consists of 15 residues. V was pared by 1 base and J by 5 bases, with 7 bases of the junction left unmatched.

This clonotype has just a few counts. The chain carries TRBV7-9 and TRBJ2-7, with no clear D. The CDR3 is 13 residues long. Trimming stripped 5 bases from V and 0 bases from J, with 8 bases between. Germline V CDR1 and CDR2: SEHNR, FQNEAQ (reference sequence). The CDR3 sequence is CASSKVNSYEQYF. CDR3 DNA: TGTGCCAGCAGCAAAGTTAACTCCTACGAGCAGTACTTC.

Ten or more counts support this clonotype. The V and J genes are TRBV5-1 and TRBJ2-7; 7 bases match TRBD1. CDR3 length: 12 residues. Germline CDR1 SGHRS, CDR2 YFSETQ. The J segment lost 3 bases and the V segment lost 4 bases, leaving 1 base of the junction unmatched. As DNA, the CDR3 is TGCGCCAGCAGCCGACAGGGCTACGAGCAGTACTTC. Its translation: CASSRQGYEQYF.

This clonotype was seen repeatedly, ten times or more. The chain carries TRBV7-2 and TRBJ2-7; unclear D gene. CDR1 and CDR2 from the germline V gene are SGHTA and FQGNSA. The CDR3 is 14 residues long. With 5 bases removed from V and 4 bases from J, the gap between germline ends came to 15 bases. CDR3: CASSLMIPEYEQYF. Here the CDR3 DNA reads TGTGCCAGCAGCCTGATGATCCCGGAGTACGAGCAGTACTTC.

This sequence joins TRBV9 and TRBJ2-3; D remains unclear. The ends were cut back, 1 base at V and 4 bases at J, with 7 bases in the middle. CDR3 length equals 13 residues. Per germline, CDR1 SGDLS and CDR2 YYNGEE. The CDR3 loop is CASSVTWADTQYF. CDR3 DNA: TGTGCCAGCAGCGTAACATGGGCAGATACGCAGTATTTT.